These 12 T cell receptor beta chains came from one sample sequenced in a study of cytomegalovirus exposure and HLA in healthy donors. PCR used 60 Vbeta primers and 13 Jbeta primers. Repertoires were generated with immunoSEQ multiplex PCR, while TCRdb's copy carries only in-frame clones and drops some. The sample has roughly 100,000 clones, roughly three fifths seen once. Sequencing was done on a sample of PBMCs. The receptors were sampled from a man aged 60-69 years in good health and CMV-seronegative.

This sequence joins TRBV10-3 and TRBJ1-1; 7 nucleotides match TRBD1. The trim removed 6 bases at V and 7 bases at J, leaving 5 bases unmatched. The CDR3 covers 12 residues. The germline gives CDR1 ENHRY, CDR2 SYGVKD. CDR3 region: CAISRTGDEAFF. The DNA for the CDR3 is TGTGCCATCAGCCGGACAGGAGATGAAGCTTTCTTT.

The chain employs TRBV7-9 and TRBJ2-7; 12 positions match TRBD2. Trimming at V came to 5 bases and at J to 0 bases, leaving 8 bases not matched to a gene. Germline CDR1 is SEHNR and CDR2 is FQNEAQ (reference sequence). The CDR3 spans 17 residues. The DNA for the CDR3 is TGTGCCAGCAGCCTGACTAGCGGGGGCCAGAGCTCCTACGAGCAGTACTTC. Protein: CASSLTSGGQSSYEQYF.

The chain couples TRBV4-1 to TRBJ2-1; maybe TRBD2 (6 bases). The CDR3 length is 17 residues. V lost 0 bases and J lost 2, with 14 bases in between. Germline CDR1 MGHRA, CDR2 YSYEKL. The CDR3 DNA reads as TGCGCCAGCAGCCAAGAGTTGGTGGGAGGCCCCTACAATGAGCAGTTCTTC. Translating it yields CASSQELVGGPYNEQFF.

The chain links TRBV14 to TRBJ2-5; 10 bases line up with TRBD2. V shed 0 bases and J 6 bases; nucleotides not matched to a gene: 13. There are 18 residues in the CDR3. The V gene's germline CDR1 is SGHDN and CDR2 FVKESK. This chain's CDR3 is CASSQDQGLAAKIKTQYF. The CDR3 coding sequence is TGTGCCAGCAGCCAAGATCAAGGACTAGCGGCGAAAATAAAGACCCAGTACTTC.

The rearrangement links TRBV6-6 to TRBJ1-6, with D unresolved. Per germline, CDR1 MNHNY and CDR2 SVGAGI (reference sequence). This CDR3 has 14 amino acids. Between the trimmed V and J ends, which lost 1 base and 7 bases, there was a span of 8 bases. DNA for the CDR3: TGTGCCAGCAGTTACTGGGCGGGGAATTCACCCCTCCACTTT. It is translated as CASSYWAGNSPLHF.

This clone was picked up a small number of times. CDR3 bases: TGCGCCAGCAGCCTCGGGACAGCTGAAGAGACCCAGTACTTC. Its protein is CASSLGTAEETQYF. The chain employs TRBV5-1 and TRBJ2-5, with 7 nucleotides matching TRBD1. Germline lookup yields CDR1 SGHRS and CDR2 YFSETQ. The V and J ends lost 4 bases and 3 bases, in that order; junction bases with no gene match: 6. This CDR3 contains 14 residues.

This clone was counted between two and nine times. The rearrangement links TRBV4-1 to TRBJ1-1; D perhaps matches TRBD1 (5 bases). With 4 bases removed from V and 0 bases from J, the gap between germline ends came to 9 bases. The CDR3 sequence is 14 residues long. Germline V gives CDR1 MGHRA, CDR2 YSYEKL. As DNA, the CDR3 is TGCGCCAGCAGCCCAAAACAGGTGAACACTGAAGCTTTCTTT. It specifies CASSPKQVNTEAFF.

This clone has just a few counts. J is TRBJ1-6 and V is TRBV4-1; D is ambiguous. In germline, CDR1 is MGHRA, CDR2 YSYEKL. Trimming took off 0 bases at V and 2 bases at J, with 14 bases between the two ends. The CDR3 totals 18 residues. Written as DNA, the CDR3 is TGCGCCAGCAGCCAAGATTCGGGTGTTTGGGCCTATAATTCACCCCTCCACTTT. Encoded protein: CASSQDSGVWAYNSPLHF.

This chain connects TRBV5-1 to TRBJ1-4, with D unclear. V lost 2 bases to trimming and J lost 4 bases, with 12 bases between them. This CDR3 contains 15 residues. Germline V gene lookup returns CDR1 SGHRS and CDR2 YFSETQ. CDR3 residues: CASSFLAGSNEKLFF. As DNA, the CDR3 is TGCGCCAGCAGCTTTTTGGCAGGTAGTAATGAAAAACTGTTTTTT.

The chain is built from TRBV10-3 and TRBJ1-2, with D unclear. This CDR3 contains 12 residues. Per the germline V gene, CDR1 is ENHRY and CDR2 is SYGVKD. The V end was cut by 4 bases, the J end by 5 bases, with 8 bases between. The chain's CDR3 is CAISGLRYGYTF. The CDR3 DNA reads TGTGCCATCAGTGGGTTGCGGTATGGCTACACCTTC.

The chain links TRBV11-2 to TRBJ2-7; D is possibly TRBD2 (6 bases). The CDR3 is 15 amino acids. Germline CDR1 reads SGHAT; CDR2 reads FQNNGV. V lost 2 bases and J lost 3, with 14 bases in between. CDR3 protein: CASSLNAGSLYEQYF. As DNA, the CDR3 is TGTGCCAGCAGCTTAAACGCGGGGAGTCTCTACGAGCAGTACTTC.

The CDR3 DNA reads as TGTGCCAGCAGCCCTTCGGAGGCCACAGATACGCAGTATTTT. It yields the protein CASSPSEATDTQYF. The rearrangement uses TRBV6-5 and TRBJ2-3; a possible D gene is TRBD2 (5 bases). The ends were cut back, 6 bases at V and 2 bases at J, with 12 bases in the middle. Germline lookup yields CDR1 MNHEY and CDR2 SVGAGI. This CDR3 has 14 amino acids.